This passage covers 31 T cell receptor beta chains from one sample sequenced in a study of CXCR3-negative and CXCR3-positive naive CD8 T cells. These receptors' antigens are unknown. UMI-labeled 5' RACE yielded the TRB cDNA libraries. TCRdb reanalyzed the 5' RACE reads, giving one entry per CDR3 protein sequence and no DNA. Its table records about 63,000 distinct CDR3 sequences. The study's findings and limits: Compared with CXCR3-negative naive cells, CXCR3-positive naive cells showed more hydrophobic TRB CDR3s.

Sequencing was carried out using naive CXCR3+ CD8+ T cells from blood. Specified subset: CD45RO-CCR7+CD27+CD95- naive CD8+ T cells expressing CXCR3 (TNR3+). The receptors stem from a human donor in good health. Some clones in this sample may be carry-over from other donors' samples.

The rearrangement uses TRBV29-1 and TRBJ2-1; TCRdb outputs TRBD2, but without DNA this stays unchecked. Per the germline V gene, CDR1 is SQVTM and CDR2 is ANQGSEA. The length of the CDR3 is 13 residues. CDR3 residues: CSAILAGRGEQFF.

This chain links TRBV15 with TRBJ1-1. The length of the CDR3 is 12 residues. In germline, CDR1 is LNHNV, CDR2 YYDKDF (reference sequence). The CDR3 is CATSLKNTEAFF. Together with reference TRBV15 and TRBJ1-1, the CDR3 gives the full variable domain: DAMVIQNPRYQVTQFGKPVTLSCSQTLNHNVMYWYQQKSSQAPKLLFHYYDKDFNNEADTPDNFQSRRPNTSFCFLDIRSPGLGDTAMYLCATSLKNTEAFFGQGTRLTVV.

V usage is TRBV28 and J usage is TRBJ2-5. Germline loops: CDR1 MDHEN, CDR2 SYDVKM. The CDR3 runs 16 residues. This CDR3 is CASSFSLTSRGETQYF.

This chain links TRBV6-5 with TRBJ1-1. Germline V gene lookup returns CDR1 MNHEY and CDR2 SVGAGI. The CDR3 extends over 15 amino acids. CDR3 sequence reads: CASSPPGLPNTEAFF.

CDR3 loop: CASSQTGMGEKLFF. The chain links TRBV28 to TRBJ1-4; TCRdb's D call of TRBD1 is untestable without DNA. CDR1 MDHEN and CDR2 SYDVKM come from the germline V gene. The CDR3 loop spans 14 amino acids.

The V and J genes are TRBV29-1 and TRBJ2-5; TCRdb's D call of TRBD1 is untestable without DNA. Germline CDR1 is SQVTM and CDR2 is ANQGSEA. The CDR3 spans 13 residues. This CDR3 reads CSVEWGAQETQYF.

V gene TRBV7-2 combines with J gene TRBJ2-7; TCRdb's D gene call, TRBD1, goes unchecked for lack of DNA. Germline CDR1 SGHTA, CDR2 FQGNSA. The CDR3 is made up of 15 amino acids. The CDR3 loop is CASSRLGGHPYEQYF.

This rearrangement joins TRBV29-1 to TRBJ1-5. The CDR3 totals 13 residues. CDR1 and CDR2 from the germline V gene are SQVTM and ANQGSEA. The CDR3 here is CSVSDGYNQPQHF.

V and J are TRBV20-1 and TRBJ2-5; TCRdb outputs TRBD2, but without DNA this stays unchecked. Germline-derived CDR1 and CDR2 are DFQATT and SNEGSKA (reference sequence). The CDR3 is 14 amino acids. The CDR3 loop reads CSARPPKEQETQYF.

This sequence joins TRBV5-1 and TRBJ2-7. Germline CDR1 and CDR2: SGHRS and YFSETQ. This CDR3 is 14 amino acids long. This chain's CDR3 is CASSYERGFYEQYF.

The rearrangement joins TRBV28 to TRBJ2-3. This CDR3 comprises 13 residues. Germline assignment: CDR1 MDHEN and CDR2 SYDVKM. CDR3 loop: CASSFNRAYEQYF.

V and J are TRBV7-9 and TRBJ2-7. Germline CDR1 is SEHNR and CDR2 is FQNEAQ (reference sequence). The CDR3 sequence is 14 residues long. The CDR3 loop reads CASSSLLGAYEQYF.

The chain recombines TRBV4-1 with TRBJ2-1; there is no DNA to check the TCRdb D call of TRBD2. From germline, CDR1 is MGHRA and CDR2 YSYEKL. The CDR3 has 19 residues. The CDR3 spells CASSQDPASGGAPKDEQFF.

This chain connects TRBV28 to TRBJ2-5; TCRdb gives TRBD1 as the D gene, but with no DNA this cannot be confirmed. This CDR3 is built from 14 residues. Per the germline V gene, CDR1 is MDHEN and CDR2 is SYDVKM. Here the CDR3 reads CASSFRGARETQYF.

This sequence joins TRBV7-2 and TRBJ2-1; TCRdb's D call of TRBD2 is untestable without DNA. CDR3 length: 16 amino acids. The germline CDR1 and CDR2 sequences are SGHTA and FQGNSA. CDR3 loop: CASSPLAGGKGNEQFF.

This chain connects TRBV6-5 to TRBJ2-6; no DNA is available, so the TRBD1 call from TCRdb remains unchecked. Per germline, CDR1 MNHEY and CDR2 SVGAGI. This CDR3 region has 18 residues. This CDR3 is CASSYRPERVTGANVLTF.

The V and J genes are TRBV6-5 and TRBJ2-5; the TRBD1 assignment by TCRdb is unverifiable without DNA. The CDR3 length is 16 residues. CDR1 and CDR2 (germline): MNHEY, SVGAGI. CDR3: CASNRQGLTYQETQYF.

This sequence joins TRBV20-1 and TRBJ1-2; absent DNA, TCRdb's TRBD1 call cannot be checked. Germline V CDR1 and CDR2: DFQATT, SNEGSKA (reference sequence). This CDR3 spans 15 amino acids. CDR3 amino acids: CSARPTGEIFDGYTF.

The rearrangement uses TRBV10-2 and TRBJ1-1. Per germline, CDR1 WSHSY and CDR2 SAAADI. The CDR3 sequence is 15 residues long. CDR3 residues: CASSESGVGETEAFF.

This sequence joins TRBV5-1 and TRBJ2-4; TCRdb lists TRBD1, though no DNA is available to test this call. The CDR3 covers 12 residues. Germline V gives CDR1 SGHRS, CDR2 YFSETQ. CDR3 in amino acids: CASSPEGDIQYF.

This chain uses TRBV5-1 with TRBJ2-1. Per germline, CDR1 SGHRS and CDR2 YFSETQ. This CDR3 is 15 amino acids long. CDR3 residues: CASSDELTFYNEQFF.

This chain connects TRBV5-6 to TRBJ2-7. The CDR3 contains 13 residues. The germline gives CDR1 SGHDT, CDR2 YYEEEE. The CDR3 sequence: CASSFVTAYEQYF.

The rearrangement joins TRBV7-6 to TRBJ2-1; TCRdb picks TRBD1, but there is no DNA to check that call. The CDR3 has 13 amino acids. Per the germline V gene, CDR1 is SGHVS and CDR2 is FNYEAQ. CDR3 loop: CASSYGTNNEQFF. Full variable domain (outside the CDR3, taken from reference TRBV7-6 and TRBJ2-1): GAGVSQSPRYKVTKRGQDVALRCDPISGHVSLYWYRQALGQGPEFLTYFNYEAQQDKSGLPNDRFSAERPEGSISTLTIQRTEQRDSAMYRCASSYGTNNEQFFGPGTRLTVL.

The chain uses TRBV7-9 and TRBJ2-7; TCRdb's D call, TRBD2, is unchecked because there is no DNA. This CDR3 has 19 amino acids. In germline, CDR1 is SEHNR, CDR2 FQNEAQ (reference sequence). Here the CDR3 reads CASSLAGTSGGVVSYEQYF.

The chain employs TRBV7-2 and TRBJ2-4. The CDR3 consists of 14 residues. CDR1 and CDR2 from the germline V gene are SGHTA and FQGNSA. CDR3 in amino acids: CASSLDGAKNIQYF. Full variable domain (remainder filled in from reference TRBV7-2 and TRBJ2-4): GAGVSQSPSNKVTEKGKDVELRCDPISGHTALYWYRQSLGQGLEFLIYFQGNSAPDKSGLPSDRFSAERTGGSVSTLTIQRTQQEDSAVYLCASSLDGAKNIQYFGAGTRLSVL.

The chain combines TRBV7-2 with TRBJ2-7. The CDR3 has 14 residues. The germline V gene has CDR1 SGHTA and CDR2 FQGNSA. CDR3 loop: CASSLGLGSYEQYF.

V gene TRBV4-3 combines with J gene TRBJ1-1; there is no DNA to check the TCRdb D call of TRBD1. This CDR3 is built from 15 residues. The germline CDR1 and CDR2 sequences are LGHNA and YSLEER. The CDR3 loop reads CASSQERALNTEAFF.

V and J are TRBV7-2 and TRBJ2-7. This CDR3 comprises 16 residues. CDR1 and CDR2 (germline): SGHTA, FQGNSA. CDR3: CASSSSGSLSSYEQYF.

The chain's CDR3 is CASSSVLGGADTQYF. The chain employs TRBV6-6 and TRBJ2-3; the TRBD2 assignment by TCRdb is unverifiable without DNA. This CDR3 contains 15 residues. Germline V gene sequence: CDR1 MNHNY, CDR2 SVGAGI (reference sequence).

This chain's CDR3 is CASSQTITGGWPQHF. The chain has TRBV6-5 and TRBJ1-5; no DNA is available, so the TRBD1 call from TCRdb remains unchecked. The germline V gene encodes CDR1 MNHEY and CDR2 SVGAGI. This CDR3 is built from 15 residues.

The chain uses TRBV12-5 and TRBJ2-1; TCRdb's D gene call, TRBD2, goes unchecked for lack of DNA. The germline gives CDR1 LGHNT, CDR2 FRNRAP. The length of the CDR3 is 14 residues. The chain's CDR3 is CASALAGDGHEQFF.